Detailed here is one TCR beta chain. Its target is unknown. Together with thyroid ultrasound, orbital computed tomography, serum thyroxine and TRAb, clinical symptoms were used for diagnoses. PBMCs came from over 8.5 ml fresh peripheral blood. TCR beta CDR3 regions were amplified from RNA transcripts. First-round RT-PCR targeting the TCR CDR3 was performed with the HTBI primer set. Using its own MiXCR run on the multiplex PCR reads, TCRdb lists one record per CDR3 protein. The sample includes hundreds of thousands of distinct CDR3 sequences, approximately 25% of them seen just once. The sample originates from a study of T cells in Graves' hyperthyroidism and ophthalmopathy. There are 14 residues in the CDR3. The V gene's germline CDR1 is KGHDR and CDR2 SFDVKD. V gave up 4 bases and J gave up 2 bases, with 10 bases separating them. General study points: A model of 13 V-J pairs discriminated ophthalmopathy from stable hyperthyroidism. Most thyroid clonotypes expanded above 0.001 appeared in blood too.

The material sequenced was blood. This clonotype was obtained from a woman aged 25 to 39 with Graves' ophthalmopathy. The chain employs TRBV24-1 and TRBJ2-5, with D tentatively TRBD2 (6 bases). The CDR3 is CATSDPGEQETQYF. DNA for the CDR3: TGTGCCACCAGTGACCCGGGGGAACAAGAGACCCAGTACTTC.